The 19 T cell receptor beta chains listed next were all sequenced from one sample in a study of control samples from healthy donors and cancer patients. The repertoire was sequenced with immunoSEQ multiplex PCR; TCRdb's copy has only in-frame clones and lacks some. Among 65,000 to 95,000 clones listed, about nine tenths were seen once. Material for sequencing was blood. The receptors stem from a man between 45 and 60 years old in good health.

The chain joins TRBV25-1 to TRBJ1-1; possibly TRBD1 for D (6 bases). This CDR3 has 16 amino acids. CDR1 is MGHDK, CDR2 SYGVNS, per germline. V was shortened by 6 bases and J by 4 bases, with 21 bases between the two germline ends. The CDR3 protein is CASSGTPQGYLTEAFF. In nucleotides, the CDR3 is TGTGCCAGCAGCGGTACCCCTCAGGGGTACCTCACTGAAGCTTTCTTT.

In this sample, this clone turned up a few times. The chain joins TRBV7-3 to TRBJ1-2; D is ambiguous. Trimming left V 5 bases short and J 2 bases short, with 15 bases between. The germline CDR1 and CDR2 sequences are SGHTA and FQGTGA. There are 15 residues in the CDR3. This CDR3 is CASSPYPVGNYGYTF. The DNA of the CDR3 is TGTGCCAGCAGCCCCTACCCAGTTGGCAACTATGGCTACACCTTC.

This sequence joins TRBV5-6 and TRBJ2-5, with 9 bases lining up with TRBD1. V shed 4 bases, J shed 4 bases, and the junction held 8 bases outside the gene matches. The CDR3 runs to 15 residues. From germline, CDR1 is SGHDT and CDR2 YYEEEE. Here the CDR3 reads CASSGGQGRRETQYF. CDR3 in DNA: TGTGCCAGCAGCGGAGGACAGGGGAGACGAGAGACCCAGTACTTC.

V usage is TRBV9 and J usage is TRBJ2-1; TRBD2 agrees at 12 bases. Looked up from germline, CDR1 is SGDLS and CDR2 is YYNGEE. This CDR3 is 14 amino acids long. Unmatched junction bases numbered 4, after V lost 3 bases and J lost 9 bases. The DNA of the CDR3 is TGTGCCAGCAGCGCCGTACTAGCGGGGGGTGAGCAGTTCTTC. As protein: CASSAVLAGGEQFF.

The chain couples TRBV6-5 to TRBJ2-2; TRBD2 aligns across 8 bases. Trimming at V came to 7 bases and at J to 1 base, leaving 2 bases not matched to a gene. This CDR3 is built from 14 residues. CDR1 and CDR2 (germline): MNHEY, SVGAGI. The CDR3 loop reads CASTSGGNTGELFF. In DNA, the CDR3 is TGTGCCAGCACCAGCGGGGGGAACACCGGGGAGCTGTTTTTT.

This clone is a singleton in its sample. The chain combines TRBV6-2 or TRBV6-3 with TRBJ1-5; tentative D call: TRBD1 (6 bases). Per the germline V gene, CDR1 is MNHEY and CDR2 is SVGEGT. Trimming stripped 1 base from V and 6 bases from J, with 10 bases between. The CDR3 extends over 14 amino acids. CDR3 in DNA: TGTGCCAGCAGTTACTTGGGGGCTGGTCAGCCCCAGCATTTT. Its translation is CASSYLGAGQPQHF.

This chain joins TRBV5-1 and TRBJ1-1; D remains ambiguous. V lost 5 bases to trimming and J lost 1 base, with 15 bases between them. The CDR3 runs to 15 residues. Germline CDR1 and CDR2: SGHRS and YFSETQ. The DNA for the CDR3 is TGCGCCAGCAGAGCTCCACACCCTTGGAACACTGAAGCTTTCTTT. Translated, it gives CASRAPHPWNTEAFF.

The chain couples TRBV18 to TRBJ2-1; weak D call: TRBD1 (5 bases). The V gene lost 0 bases and the J gene lost 2 bases, with 17 bases spanning the gap. Per germline, CDR1 KGHSH and CDR2 LQKENI. There are 18 residues in the CDR3. The CDR3 DNA reads TGTGCCAGCTCACCACCGCTTCTGAGACAGCGACCCTACAATGAGCAGTTCTTC. Its protein product is CASSPPLLRQRPYNEQFF.

V usage is TRBV11-3 and J usage is TRBJ2-7; D could derive from TRBD1 or TRBD2 (5 bases each). Per germline, CDR1 SGHNT and CDR2 YENEEA. The V gene lost 7 bases and the J gene lost 2 bases, with 18 bases spanning the gap. The CDR3 consists of 15 residues. CDR3 protein: CASTVETGAAYEQYF. DNA for the CDR3: TGTGCCAGCACCGTAGAGACCGGGGCGGCCTACGAGCAGTACTTC. The variable domain in full, completed from reference TRBV11-3 and TRBJ2-7, reads EAGVVQSPRYKIIEKKQPVAFWCNPISGHNTLYWYLQNLGQGPELLIRYENEEAVDDSQLPKDRFSAERLKGVDSTLKIQPAELGDSAVYLCASTVETGAAYEQYFGPGTRLTVT.

The genes are TRBV6-1 and TRBJ2-6; the match to TRBD2 covers 10 bases. Germline V CDR1 and CDR2: MNHNS, SASEGT. The CDR3 runs to 18 residues. Germline trimming cut 3 bases from V and 3 bases from J; bases unmatched to any gene: 8. This CDR3 reads CASSESGGAFYGANVLTF. The DNA for the CDR3 is TGTGCCAGCAGTGAGAGCGGGGGGGCCTTTTATGGGGCCAACGTCCTGACTTTC.

The chain couples TRBV29-1 to TRBJ2-1; 8 nucleotides agree with TRBD2. The germline gives CDR1 SQVTM, CDR2 ANQGSEA. Trimming removed 7 bases from V and 5 bases from J; junction bases left unmatched: 10. This CDR3 contains 14 residues. Written as DNA, the CDR3 is TGCAGCGCGGAGGAGCGGGGGCCCCACAATGAGCAGTTCTTC. Encoded protein: CSAEERGPHNEQFF.

The V call is TRBV7-6, the J call TRBJ1-3; no clear D gene. V lost 2 bases, J lost 8 bases, and 19 bases lay in between. The CDR3 is made up of 16 amino acids. The germline V gene has CDR1 SGHVS and CDR2 FNYEAQ. This chain's CDR3 is CASSLSPELTMDTIYF. CDR3 nucleotides: TGTGCCAGCAGCTTAAGTCCGGAGTTAACTATGGACACCATATATTTT.

The chain combines TRBV7-3 with TRBJ2-3, with 7 positions matching TRBD1. V was pared by 5 bases and J by 4 bases, with 9 bases of the junction left unmatched. Germline loops: CDR1 SGHTA, CDR2 FQGTGA. The CDR3 length is 15 residues. CDR3 sequence: CASSQTTGPADTQYF. CDR3 coding DNA: TGTGCCAGCAGCCAAACGACAGGGCCAGCAGATACGCAGTATTTT.

This clone was seen only a few times. The chain links TRBV10-1 to TRBJ2-5; 9 bases match TRBD2. This CDR3 region has 13 residues. Germline loops: CDR1 WNHNN, CDR2 SYGVQD (reference sequence). With 9 bases clipped from V and 1 base from J, the junction kept 3 bases outside the gene matches. CDR3 DNA: TGCGCCAGTCAGCGGGGGGTCCAAGAGACCCAGTACTTC. This translates into CASQRGVQETQYF.

The chain uses TRBV5-4 and TRBJ1-1; 8 bases agree with TRBD1. J gave up 5 bases and V 7 bases, and 7 bases lay outside the gene matches. The germline CDR1 and CDR2 sequences are SGHNT and YYREEE (reference sequence). This CDR3 has 13 amino acids. The CDR3 region is CASFRTGQTEAFF. CDR3 nucleotides: TGTGCCAGCTTCAGGACAGGGCAAACTGAAGCTTTCTTT.

The genes are TRBV29-1 and TRBJ1-5; TRBD1 might be the D (5 bases). There are 12 residues in the CDR3. Per the germline V gene, CDR1 is SQVTM and CDR2 is ANQGSEA. Trimming removed 6 bases from V and 6 bases from J, with 12 bases in between. In DNA form, the CDR3 reads TGCAGCGTCCTTCAGGGCGGTCAGCCCCAGCATTTT. It yields the protein CSVLQGGQPQHF.

This chain joins TRBV3-1 (or the pseudogene TRBV3-2) and TRBJ2-6; 9 positions match TRBD1. This CDR3 is built from 16 residues. V lost 3 bases, J lost 4 bases, and 4 bases stayed unmatched. Germline V gives CDR1 LGHDT, CDR2 YNNKEL (reference sequence). The CDR3 DNA sequence: TGTGCCAGCAGCCATCGGACAGGGGCAGGGGCCAACGTCCTGACTTTC. Its protein is CASSHRTGAGANVLTF.

The chain links TRBV29-1 to TRBJ2-4; D perhaps matches TRBD1 (6 bases). V was pared by 7 bases and J by 1 base, with 8 bases between. CDR3 length equals 12 residues. Germline loops: CDR1 SQVTM, CDR2 ANQGSEA. The CDR3 sequence is CSGGPAKNIQYF. The CDR3 region has the DNA TGCAGCGGGGGGCCCGCCAAAAACATTCAGTACTTC. The full variable domain, completed using reference TRBV29-1 and TRBJ2-4, is SAVISQKPSRDICQRGTSLTIQCQVDSQVTMMFWYRQQPGQSLTLIATANQGSEATYESGFVIDKFPISRPNLTFSTLTVSNMSPEDSSIYLCSGGPAKNIQYFGAGTRLSVL.

With regard to this clone: Mismatch with germline at one junction end may stem from a read error. V gene TRBV6-2 or TRBV6-3 combines with J gene TRBJ2-7; D possibly corresponds to TRBD1 (6 bases). From germline, CDR1 is MNHEY and CDR2 SVGEGT. The CDR3 is 12 residues long. CDR3 region: CASSHGQLPSSF. In DNA form, the CDR3 reads TGTGCCAGCAGCCACGGACAGCTCCCCTCGAGTTTC.